The next 6 T cell receptor beta chains were all read from a single sample in a study of blood T cells in healthy people across ages. PCR was performed a second time for roughly 7 to 11 cycles using a sample-barcoded 5' primer and a J-beta primer mix. TCRdb recomputed calls from the 5' RACE reads with MiXCR, one row per CDR3 protein. The sample lists hundreds of thousands of distinct CDR3 sequences, 20% to 25% occurring once. The sample comprised blood. The receptor source for this set is an older man in good health.

This clonotype was counted between two and nine times. The chain has TRBV12-3 or TRBV12-4 and TRBJ1-2, with 7 positions matching TRBD1. The CDR3 sequence is 17 residues long. Germline trimming cut 0 bases from V and 3 bases from J; bases unmatched to any gene: 10. The CDR3 coding sequence is TGTGCCAGCAGTTTAGCGACCCGGGGCAGGGGGGACTATGGCTACACCTTC. As protein: CASSLATRGRGDYGYTF.

This clonotype has a handful of counts. V gene TRBV7-2 combines with J gene TRBJ2-5, with a tentative D call TRBD1 (5 bases). The V and J ends lost 1 base and 4 bases respectively, with 16 bases between them. Germline V gives CDR1 SGHTA, CDR2 FQGNSA. There are 16 residues in the CDR3. The chain's CDR3 is CASSLVQIWGSETQYF. The DNA of the CDR3 is TGTGCCAGCAGCTTAGTACAAATCTGGGGCTCAGAGACCCAGTACTTC. The full variable domain, completed using reference TRBV7-2 and TRBJ2-5, is GAGVSQSPSNKVTEKGKDVELRCDPISGHTALYWYRQSLGQGLEFLIYFQGNSAPDKSGLPSDRFSAERTGGSVSTLTIQRTQQEDSAVYLCASSLVQIWGSETQYFGPGTRLLVL.

The chain uses TRBV19 and TRBJ2-1; perhaps TRBD1 as D (5 bases). The CDR3 extends over 14 amino acids. V was clipped by 5 bases and J by 3 bases, with 11 bases between them. Per germline, CDR1 LNHDA and CDR2 SQIVND (reference sequence). In nucleotides, the CDR3 is TGTGCCAGTAGTCGGGCTAGGGGCTACAATGAGCAGTTCTTC. It specifies CASSRARGYNEQFF.

This chain joins TRBV7-8 and TRBJ1-4; 9 bases are shared with TRBD1. Germline V gene data show CDR1 as SGHVS and CDR2 as FQNEAQ. The V and J ends lost 5 bases and 3 bases, in that order; junction bases with no gene match: 7. The CDR3 consists of 16 residues. CDR3 region: CASSRDRVPSNEKLFF. CDR3 coding DNA: TGTGCCAGCAGCCGGGACAGGGTACCTTCTAATGAAAAACTGTTTTTT.

V is TRBV20-1 and J is TRBJ1-2, with D possibly matching TRBD1 (6 bases). V lost 3 bases, J lost 7 bases, and 18 bases lay in between. The CDR3 has 14 amino acids. Germline V lookup: CDR1 DFQATT, CDR2 SNEGSKA (reference sequence). The CDR3, as DNA: TGCAGTGCTAGGGGGGCTACATTGACCGGTGGCTACACCTTC. Translated: CSARGATLTGGYTF.

This clonotype came up a few times. The CDR3 DNA is TGTGCCAGCTCACCACGGGAAGCGGGCACCGGGGAGCTGTTTTTT. Its protein is CASSPREAGTGELFF. The chain has TRBV18 and TRBJ2-2, with TRBD2 as a possible D gene (6 bases). The germline CDR1 and CDR2 sequences are KGHSH and LQKENI. The V end was cut by 1 base, the J end by 4 bases, with 10 bases between. CDR3 size: 15 residues. The complete variable domain, with remaining parts taken from reference TRBV18 and TRBJ2-2, reads NAGVMQNPRHLVRRRGQEARLRCSPMKGHSHVYWYRQLPEEGLKFMVYLQKENIIDESGMPKERFSAEFPKEGPSILRIQQVVRGDSAAYFCASSPREAGTGELFFGEGSRLTVL.